This T cell receptor (beta chain) is from a study of Ad26.COV2.S vaccination and SARS-CoV-2 variants. At the level of the study: Intramuscular Ad26.COV2.S at 5x10^10 or 1x10^11 viral particles.

In its sample, this clone was seen once. Its antigen is unidentified. Study outcomes and limitations: Vaccine and placebo recipients had similar non-spike TCR breadth. Following vaccination, spike-specific CD8+ and CD4+ T cell responses reportedly exhibited substantial breadth.

The CDR3 is made up of 14 amino acids. V dropped 3 bases and J dropped 7; count of bases not matched to a gene: 7. Per the germline V gene, CDR1 is SEHNR and CDR2 is FQNEAQ (reference sequence). Profiled with immunoSEQ multiplex PCR; TCRdb holds only in-frame clones, not every one. The sample has roughly 410,000 clones; 83% are singletons. Treatment of the sample: some 20 received Ad26.COV2.S at low or high dose, single or two shots; 5 received placebo; per-sample allocation not given. Collection of the samples took place on day 63 after the first injection of vaccine or placebo. The rearrangement joins TRBV7-9 to TRBJ1-2, with 8 bases lining up with TRBD1. The source of this sequence is a person between 18 and 65 years old who received the Ad26.COV2.S COVID-19 vaccine or a placebo. Specimen: peripheral blood, collected in a trial of Ad26.COV2.S vaccine versus placebo. CDR3 coding DNA: TGTGCCAGCAGCTTCGCAGGGGGCGTAGGTGGCTACACCTTC. It encodes CASSFAGGVGGYTF.